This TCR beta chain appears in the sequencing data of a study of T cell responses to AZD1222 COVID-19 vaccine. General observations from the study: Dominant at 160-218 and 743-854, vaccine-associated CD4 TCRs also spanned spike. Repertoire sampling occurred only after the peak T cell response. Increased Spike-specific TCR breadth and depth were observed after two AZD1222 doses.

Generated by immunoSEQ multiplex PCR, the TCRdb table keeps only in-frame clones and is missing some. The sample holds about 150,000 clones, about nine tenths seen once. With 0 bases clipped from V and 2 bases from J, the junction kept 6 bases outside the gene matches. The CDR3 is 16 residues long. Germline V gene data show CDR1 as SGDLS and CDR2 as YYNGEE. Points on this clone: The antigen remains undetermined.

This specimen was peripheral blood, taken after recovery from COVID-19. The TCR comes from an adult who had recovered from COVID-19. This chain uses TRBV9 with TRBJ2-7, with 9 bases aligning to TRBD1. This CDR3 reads CASSVGDREVTYEQYF. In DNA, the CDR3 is TGTGCCAGCAGCGTAGGGGACAGGGAGGTTACCTACGAGCAGTACTTC.